The 21 T cell receptor beta chains given below trace back to one sample, sequenced in a study of CD8 T cells in Susac syndrome. Random hexamers served to reverse transcribe about 0.5 to 1 ug RNA. MiXCR was run by TCRdb on the immunoSEQ multiplex PCR reads, yielding one entry per CDR3 protein. The table has a few hundred thousand distinct CDR3 sequences, over 90% seen once. Source material: CD4+ T cells from PBMCs. Source of these receptors: a human donor with multiple sclerosis.

The chain links TRBV7-9 to TRBJ1-1; 7 bases line up with TRBD1. The CDR3 runs to 14 residues. CDR1 is SEHNR, CDR2 FQNEAQ, per germline (reference sequence). The junction had 12 bases not matched to a gene; V was cut back by 10 bases and J by 4 bases. CDR3 sequence reads: CAINRQGRSTEAFF. The DNA for the CDR3 is TGTGCCATCAATCGACAGGGTAGGAGCACTGAAGCTTTCTTT.

Worth noting for this clonotype: Relative to the germline gene, one junction end is altered; a read error may explain this. The chain employs TRBV7-2 and TRBJ1-2; D is unresolved. This CDR3 is built from 12 residues. Germline CDR1 is SGHTA and CDR2 is FQGNSA. Written as DNA, the CDR3 is TGTGCCAGCAGTTTAGGGAACTATGGCTACACCTTC. It specifies CASSLGNYGYTF.

In this sample, this clonotype turned up once. V gene TRBV7-3 combines with J gene TRBJ1-1, with D unclear. Trimming shortened V by 2 bases and J by 1 base, and 11 bases separated the two germline ends. This CDR3 is built from 15 residues. Germline V gene lookup returns CDR1 SGHTA and CDR2 FQGTGA. CDR3 DNA: TGTGCCAGCAGCTTAGCGGCAGGCTCGAACACTGAAGCTTTCTTT. Translated: CASSLAAGSNTEAFF.

V and J are TRBV5-1 and TRBJ2-5, with D tentatively TRBD1 or TRBD2 (5 bases each). The V and J ends lost 4 bases and 1 base respectively, with 11 bases between them. The CDR3 covers 14 residues. CDR1 and CDR2 (germline): SGHRS, YFSETQ. This chain's CDR3 is CASSTRDGQETQYF. CDR3 bases: TGCGCCAGCAGCACTAGGGACGGCCAAGAGACCCAGTACTTC.

The V and J genes are TRBV20-1 and TRBJ2-5, with D perhaps matching TRBD1 or TRBD2 (6 bases each). CDR3 length: 13 residues. V gave up 2 bases and J gave up 1 base, with 8 bases separating them. From germline, CDR1 is DFQATT and CDR2 SNEGSKA (reference sequence). CDR3 residues: CSARKGGQETQYF. The CDR3 DNA reads as TGCAGTGCTAGAAAGGGGGGCCAAGAGACCCAGTACTTC.

The V and J genes are TRBV5-1 and TRBJ2-3; no clear D. Trimming removed 5 bases at V and 2 bases at J, with 9 bases between. In germline, CDR1 is SGHRS, CDR2 YFSETQ. The CDR3 length is 13 residues. The CDR3 bases are TGCGCCAGCAGACTCGGTTCCACAGATACGCAGTATTTT. Encoded protein: CASRLGSTDTQYF.

The chain combines TRBV20-1 with TRBJ2-5; 11 bases map to TRBD2. This CDR3 is 15 amino acids long. Per the germline V gene, CDR1 is DFQATT and CDR2 is SNEGSKA (reference sequence). V shed 1 base, J shed 4 bases, and the junction held 5 bases outside the gene matches. CDR3: CSARATSGGPETQYF. Here the CDR3 DNA reads TGCAGTGCTAGAGCCACTAGCGGGGGACCAGAGACCCAGTACTTC.

The chain joins TRBV29-1 to TRBJ1-6, with a possible D match to TRBD1 (5 bases). The germline CDR1 and CDR2 sequences are SQVTM and ANQGSEA. The CDR3 spans 12 residues. The V gene lost 7 bases and the J gene lost 8 bases, with 12 bases spanning the gap. This chain's CDR3 is CSEQEGDSPLHF. The CDR3 bases are TGCAGCGAGCAGGAAGGGGATTCACCCCTCCACTTT. Using reference TRBV29-1 and TRBJ1-6 for the parts outside the CDR3, the full variable domain is SAVISQKPSRDICQRGTSLTIQCQVDSQVTMMFWYRQQPGQSLTLIATANQGSEATYESGFVIDKFPISRPNLTFSTLTVSNMSPEDSSIYLCSEQEGDSPLHFGNGTRLTVT.

Here the CDR3 reads CATSDLNGGEGEQFF. The CDR3 region has the DNA TGTGCCACCAGTGATTTGAACGGTGGGGAAGGGGAGCAGTTCTTC. The V and J genes are TRBV24-1 and TRBJ2-1; D gene uncertain. Germline CDR1 and CDR2: KGHDR and SFDVKD. This CDR3 spans 15 amino acids. With 0 bases removed from V and 10 bases from J, the gap between germline ends came to 15 bases.

The chain is built from TRBV6-1 and TRBJ1-5; 7 bases are shared with TRBD1. Trimming cost V 6 bases and J 0 bases; bases outside gene matches: 5. Germline assignment: CDR1 MNHNS and CDR2 SASEGT. This CDR3 has 15 residues. The CDR3 region is CASRGQVNSNQPQHF. The DNA of the CDR3 is TGTGCCAGCAGAGGACAGGTTAATAGCAATCAGCCCCAGCATTTT.

This clonotype has a handful of counts. The chain recombines TRBV18 with TRBJ2-5; D is unresolved. This CDR3 has 12 residues. V lost 1 base and J 5 bases, leaving 5 bases between the germline ends. Germline CDR1 and CDR2: KGHSH and LQKENI. Here the CDR3 reads CASSPQRETQYF. CDR3 sequence (DNA): TGTGCCAGCTCACCACAGAGGGAGACCCAGTACTTC.

In DNA form, the CDR3 reads TGTGCCAGTAGTATACGGGGGACCTACGAGCAGTACTTC. This gives the protein CASSIRGTYEQYF. This chain connects TRBV19 to TRBJ2-7; D may be TRBD2 (6 bases). V lost 2 bases and J 2 bases, leaving 7 bases between the germline ends. From germline, CDR1 is LNHDA and CDR2 SQIVND (reference sequence). The CDR3 sequence is 13 residues long.

This clonotype is a singleton in its sample. The CDR3 loop is CSALRDRTYEQYF. CDR3 nucleotide sequence: TGCAGTGCCCTGAGGGACAGAACCTACGAGCAGTACTTC. This chain joins TRBV20-1 and TRBJ2-7, with 7 bases identical to TRBD1. Germline V gives CDR1 DFQATT, CDR2 SNEGSKA (reference sequence). V lost 6 bases, J lost 2 bases, and 7 bases stayed unmatched. The CDR3 sequence is 13 residues long.

This sequence joins TRBV20-1 and TRBJ1-5; unclear D gene. V was clipped by 3 bases and J by 0 bases, with 9 bases between them. Germline V gene sequence: CDR1 DFQATT, CDR2 SNEGSKA (reference sequence). The CDR3 totals 14 residues. In nucleotides, the CDR3 is TGCAGTGCTAGTTCGGGGTATAGCAATCAGCCCCAGCATTTT. It is translated as CSASSGYSNQPQHF.

The DNA of the CDR3 is TGTGCCAGCAGTTTAGAGGTCGCCGGGGCCTCCTACGAGCAGTACTTC. Its translation: CASSLEVAGASYEQYF. The gene calls are TRBV27 and TRBJ2-7, with D perhaps given as TRBD1 or TRBD2 (5 bases each). CDR3 length: 16 residues. Trimming removed 2 bases from V and 0 bases from J, with 14 bases in between. Germline lookup yields CDR1 MNHEY and CDR2 SMNVEV (reference sequence).

This clonotype was recorded only once. The chain uses TRBV3-1 and TRBJ2-2; TRBD2 aligns across 13 bases. V lost 0 bases to trimming and J lost 3 bases; unmatched junction nucleotides: 4. This CDR3 has 18 residues. Germline CDR1 and CDR2: LGHDT and YNNKEL (reference sequence). Written as DNA, the CDR3 is TGTGCCAGCAGCCAAGATCTGACTAGCGGGGGGTACACCGGGGAGCTGTTTTTT. Protein product: CASSQDLTSGGYTGELFF.

This rearrangement joins TRBV9 to TRBJ1-2, with D possibly TRBD1 on 6 matching bases. This CDR3 spans 15 amino acids. CDR1 SGDLS and CDR2 YYNGEE come from the germline V gene. Trimming removed 3 bases from V and 2 bases from J, with 14 bases in between. CDR3 nucleotide sequence: TGTGCCAGCAGCGGCCAGGGGTGGGGCAACTATGGCTACACCTTC. The encoded protein is CASSGQGWGNYGYTF.

J is TRBJ1-6 and V is TRBV2, with 8 bases aligning to TRBD1. The V gene end was trimmed by 8 bases and the J gene end by 6 bases; junction bases not matched to a gene: 3. The germline gives CDR1 SNHLY, CDR2 FYNNEI. The CDR3 is made up of 13 amino acids. The CDR3 DNA reads TGTGCCAGCGGTCAGGGGGCTAATTCACCCCTCCACTTT. This encodes CASGQGANSPLHF.

The chain carries TRBV28 and TRBJ1-5; D is ambiguous. There are 15 residues in the CDR3. Germline lookup yields CDR1 MDHEN and CDR2 SYDVKM. Trimming removed 6 bases at V and 0 bases at J, with 12 bases between. For the CDR3, the DNA is TGTGCCAGCAGCCGCCGGGGAAATAGCAATCAGCCCCAGCATTTT. Translated, it gives CASSRRGNSNQPQHF.

V is TRBV12-3 or TRBV12-4 and J is TRBJ2-7; 7 nucleotides align to TRBD1. The CDR3 runs to 14 residues. V shed 6 bases, J shed 0 bases, and the junction held 5 bases outside the gene matches. The CDR3 is CASSLNRGSYEQYV. In DNA form, the CDR3 reads TGTGCCAGCAGCCTGAACAGGGGCTCCTACGAGCAGTACGTC.

The rearrangement links TRBV15 to TRBJ1-5; D uncertain. In germline, CDR1 is LNHNV, CDR2 YYDKDF (reference sequence). This CDR3 comprises 12 residues. Trimming left V 0 bases short and J 4 bases short, with 1 base between. The CDR3 sequence: CATSRDNQPQHF. CDR3 DNA sequence: TGTGCCACCAGCAGAGATAATCAGCCCCAGCATTTT.